A single sample gave rise to the 22 T cell receptor beta chains below, sequenced in a study of Ad26.COV2.S vaccination and SARS-CoV-2 variants. Documented treatment: roughly 19 received Ad26.COV2.S at low or high dose, single or two shots; five or six received placebo; per-sample allocation not given. It was on day 63 after the first vaccine or placebo injection that samples were taken. Sequencing used immunoSEQ multiplex PCR; TCRdb keeps in-frame clones, though not all of them. The data contain 350,000 to 500,000 clones, about 92% of them singletons. Sequenced here: peripheral blood, sampled in a trial of Ad26.COV2.S vaccine versus placebo. These receptors were taken from a person between 18 and 60 years old who received the Ad26.COV2.S COVID-19 vaccine or a placebo.

The chain joins TRBV28 to TRBJ1-5; unclear D gene. CDR1 is MDHEN, CDR2 SYDVKM, per germline. V was clipped by 1 base and J by 0 bases, with 10 bases between them. The CDR3 totals 16 residues. CDR3 in amino acids: CASSLYGLSSNQPQHF. The CDR3 region has the DNA TGTGCCAGCAGTTTATATGGGTTGAGTAGCAATCAGCCCCAGCATTTT.

A note on this clone: Other DNA sequences of this sample code for an identical CDR3. The chain links TRBV5-4 to TRBJ2-1; 7 bases line up with TRBD2. CDR3 length: 15 amino acids. Germline values: CDR1 SGHNT, CDR2 YYREEE (reference sequence). V trimming: 0 bases; J trimming: 0 bases; junction bases outside the gene matches: 0. Here the CDR3 reads CASSLGGSSYNEQFF. The DNA for the CDR3 is TGTGCCAGCAGCTTGGGCGGGAGCTCCTACAATGAGCAGTTCTTC. The full variable domain, with the rest looked up from reference TRBV5-4 and TRBJ2-1, is ETGVTQSPTHLIKTRGQQVTLRCSSQSGHNTVSWYQQALGQGPQFIFQYYREEENGRGNFPPRFSGLQFPNYSSELNVNALELDDSALYLCASSLGGSSYNEQFFGPGTRLTVL.

V gene TRBV7-2 combines with J gene TRBJ2-7, with D possibly TRBD1 on 6 matching bases. Germline assignment: CDR1 SGHTA and CDR2 FQGNSA. This CDR3 spans 15 amino acids. V dropped 2 bases and J dropped 0 bases, with 11 bases sitting between them. CDR3 in amino acids: CASSLHTRGSYEQYF. CDR3 nucleotides: TGTGCCAGCAGCTTACACACCAGGGGCTCCTACGAGCAGTACTTC. The entire variable domain, with the rest obtained from reference TRBV7-2 and TRBJ2-7, is as follows: GAGVSQSPSNKVTEKGKDVELRCDPISGHTALYWYRQSLGQGLEFLIYFQGNSAPDKSGLPSDRFSAERTGGSVSTLTIQRTQQEDSAVYLCASSLHTRGSYEQYFGPGTRLTVT.

The gene calls are TRBV7-6 and TRBJ2-1; 8 positions match TRBD1. J gave up 1 base and V 1 base, and 3 bases lay outside the gene matches. This CDR3 spans 16 amino acids. Per germline, CDR1 SGHVS and CDR2 FNYEAQ. The CDR3 DNA follows: TGTGCCAGCAGCTTAGTGGACAGGGAATCCTACAATGAGCAGTTCTTC. It encodes CASSLVDRESYNEQFF.

The chain couples TRBV3-1 (or the pseudogene TRBV3-2) to TRBJ2-7; possibly TRBD1 for D (5 bases). This CDR3 contains 11 residues. CDR1 is LGHDT and CDR2 is YNNKEL in the germline V gene (reference sequence). The V and J ends lost 4 bases and 9 bases respectively, with 10 bases between them. CDR3 DNA: TGTGCCAGCAGCCGAGAGACAGCGCAGTACTTC. Protein sequence: CASSRETAQYF.

The chain couples TRBV7-8 to TRBJ2-7; D is possibly TRBD1 or TRBD2 (5 bases each). Germline CDR1 is SGHVS and CDR2 is FQNEAQ. The CDR3 runs to 15 residues. V was cut by 2 bases and J by 7 bases, with 18 bases left in between. Written as DNA, the CDR3 is TGTGCCAGCAGCTTAACGGGACCTCCCCAAGGGGAGCAGTACTTC. Translating gives CASSLTGPPQGEQYF.

This chain links TRBV2 with TRBJ2-7, with D maybe TRBD1 (5 bases). V lost 4 bases to trimming and J lost 6 bases, with 10 bases between them. The CDR3 covers 12 residues. Germline loops: CDR1 SNHLY, CDR2 FYNNEI. The CDR3 loop reads CASSAGQVEQYF. The CDR3, as DNA: TGTGCCAGCAGTGCCGGACAAGTCGAGCAGTACTTC.

This rearrangement joins TRBV29-1 to TRBJ2-3, with D perhaps assigned TRBD1 or TRBD2 (5 bases each). The CDR3 is 12 residues long. V was pared by 7 bases and J by 3 bases, with 11 bases between. The germline V gene has CDR1 SQVTM and CDR2 ANQGSEA. The CDR3 reads CSGGFSTDTQYF. In DNA form, the CDR3 reads TGCAGCGGGGGGTTTTCGACAGATACGCAGTATTTT.

The genes are TRBV23-1 and TRBJ2-7, with D perhaps matching TRBD2 (6 bases). TRBV23-1 is treated as an ORF (open reading frame) with a function not yet certain. V lost 3 bases and J lost 2, with 17 bases in between. This CDR3 region has 16 residues. The CDR3 coding sequence is TGCGCCAGCAGTCATAGGCCTCCGGGACTGACCTACGAGCAGTACTTC. This sequence encodes CASSHRPPGLTYEQYF.

The V call is TRBV9, the J call TRBJ2-3; 7 bases agree with TRBD1. V lost 3 bases to trimming and J lost 3 bases; unmatched junction nucleotides: 10. The CDR3 sequence is 16 residues long. In germline, CDR1 is SGDLS, CDR2 YYNGEE. The CDR3 nucleotides read TGTGCCAGCAGCGGACGTGACAGGGTAACGACAGATACGCAGTATTTT. Its translation: CASSGRDRVTTDTQYF. The complete variable domain, with remaining parts taken from reference TRBV9 and TRBJ2-3, reads DSGVTQTPKHLITATGQRVTLRCSPRSGDLSVYWYQQSLDQGLQFLIQYYNGEERAKGNILERFSAQQFPDLHSELNLSSLELGDSALYFCASSGRDRVTTDTQYFGPGTRLTVL.

This sequence joins TRBV27 and TRBJ1-2, with D hard to call. Looked up from germline, CDR1 is MNHEY and CDR2 is SMNVEV (reference sequence). The CDR3 runs to 12 residues. V gave up 8 bases and J gave up 4 bases, with 11 bases separating them. In DNA form, the CDR3 reads TGTGCCAGCGGGGAAGGCATCTATGGCTACACCTTC. Its protein product is CASGEGIYGYTF.

This chain uses TRBV28 with TRBJ1-1, with D uncertain. The germline gives CDR1 MDHEN, CDR2 SYDVKM. Trimming pared 5 bases from V and 1 base from J, leaving 11 bases between. The CDR3 has 14 residues. In DNA form, the CDR3 reads TGTGCCAGCAGTACCCTAATGGAGAACACTGAAGCTTTCTTT. Its protein product is CASSTLMENTEAFF. The full variable domain, its missing parts supplied by reference TRBV28 and TRBJ1-1, is DVKVTQSSRYLVKRTGEKVFLECVQDMDHENMFWYRQDPGLGLRLIYFSYDVKMKEKGDIPEGYSVSREKKERFSLILESASTNQTSMYLCASSTLMENTEAFFGQGTRLTVV.

This clone came up once. The V gene is TRBV6-1, the J gene TRBJ1-2; D might be TRBD1 (6 bases). Germline values: CDR1 MNHNS, CDR2 SASEGT. The CDR3 loop spans 18 amino acids. V was shortened by 2 bases and J by 4 bases, with 23 bases between the two germline ends. The CDR3 DNA reads as TGTGCCAGCAGTGAATGGGGGGGGCGACCCACTAGGATCTATGGCTACACCTTC. It encodes CASSEWGGRPTRIYGYTF.

V and J are TRBV4-1 and TRBJ1-1; TRBD1 might be the D (6 bases). V dropped 2 bases and J dropped 10 bases, with 23 bases sitting between them. Germline assignment: CDR1 MGHRA and CDR2 YSYEKL. CDR3 length equals 16 residues. CDR3 bases: TGCGCCAGCAGCCAACTCTCGACCAATTACAGGGATGGAGCTTTCTTT. This sequence encodes CASSQLSTNYRDGAFF.

The chain uses TRBV30 and TRBJ2-4, with a weak D call TRBD1 (5 bases). V shed 4 bases and J shed 8 bases, with 18 bases lying between them. Germline CDR1 is GTSNPN and CDR2 is SVGIG (reference sequence). The CDR3 is 14 residues long. The CDR3 sequence: CAWTTGLPRDIQYF. The CDR3 bases are TGTGCCTGGACCACAGGTTTGCCCCGGGACATTCAGTACTTC.

The rearrangement uses TRBV18 and TRBJ1-4, with 7 bases matching TRBD1. Germline V CDR1 and CDR2: KGHSH, LQKENI. The CDR3 is 16 residues long. Losses at the gene ends were 3 bases for V and 4 bases for J; bases not matched to a gene: 8. CDR3 nucleotides: TGTGCCAGCTCACCGACCGGGACAGCGGTTAATGAAAAACTGTTTTTT. Translated: CASSPTGTAVNEKLFF.

J is TRBJ2-6 and V is TRBV5-4; D is perhaps TRBD1 (6 bases). This CDR3 is 14 amino acids long. Trimming left V 9 bases short and J 0 bases short, with 10 bases between. The germline CDR1 and CDR2 sequences are SGHNT and YYREEE (reference sequence). This CDR3 reads CATGVFSGANVLTF. CDR3 coding DNA: TGTGCCACAGGGGTTTTCTCTGGGGCCAACGTCCTGACTTTC.

This clone was detected only a few times. At the DNA level, this CDR3 is encoded by other sequences in the same sample as well. The rearrangement joins TRBV29-1 to TRBJ1-2; TRBD1 matches 7 bases. After removal of 4 bases from V and 0 bases from J, the junction contained 2 bases not matched to a gene. The CDR3 extends over 13 amino acids. CDR1 and CDR2 (germline): SQVTM, ANQGSEA. CDR3 nucleotides: TGCAGCGTTGCAGGGGGTCCTAACTATGGCTACACCTTC. Translated, it gives CSVAGGPNYGYTF. Full variable domain (remainder filled in from reference TRBV29-1 and TRBJ1-2): SAVISQKPSRDICQRGTSLTIQCQVDSQVTMMFWYRQQPGQSLTLIATANQGSEATYESGFVIDKFPISRPNLTFSTLTVSNMSPEDSSIYLCSVAGGPNYGYTFGSGTRLTVV.

The sample holds one count of this clone. The rearrangement uses TRBV7-2 and TRBJ2-3; TRBD2 matches at 13 bases. J gave up 4 bases and V 3 bases, and 1 base lay outside the gene matches. The CDR3 spans 15 residues. The germline gives CDR1 SGHTA, CDR2 FQGNSA. CDR3 sequence: CASSFGLAGADTQYF. CDR3 coding DNA: TGTGCCAGCAGCTTTGGACTAGCGGGGGCAGATACGCAGTATTTT.

The chain has TRBV27 and TRBJ1-2, with D perhaps TRBD1 (5 bases). The CDR3 spans 14 residues. V was pared by 3 bases and J by 0 bases, with 8 bases between. Germline V lookup: CDR1 MNHEY, CDR2 SMNVEV (reference sequence). The CDR3 nucleotides read TGTGCCAGCAGTTTGGGGGATGCTAACTATGGCTACACCTTC. Residues: CASSLGDANYGYTF.

The gene calls are TRBV9 and TRBJ1-4, with a weak D call TRBD1 (6 bases). The germline V and J ends were trimmed by 0 bases and 7 bases, with 19 bases remaining between them. The CDR3 sequence is 17 residues long. Germline V CDR1 and CDR2: SGDLS, YYNGEE. CDR3 sequence reads: CASSVDDRTLAGEKLFF. The CDR3 DNA follows: TGTGCCAGCAGCGTAGATGACAGGACCTTAGCAGGTGAAAAACTGTTTTTT. The whole variable domain, remainder taken from reference TRBV9 and TRBJ1-4, is DSGVTQTPKHLITATGQRVTLRCSPRSGDLSVYWYQQSLDQGLQFLIQYYNGEERAKGNILERFSAQQFPDLHSELNLSSLELGDSALYFCASSVDDRTLAGEKLFFGSGTQLSVL.

V and J are TRBV2 and TRBJ1-5, with 9 bases fitting TRBD1. The V and J ends lost 3 bases and 3 bases, in that order; junction bases with no gene match: 6. This CDR3 comprises 16 residues. CDR1 is SNHLY, CDR2 FYNNEI, per germline. This CDR3 reads CASSDYRGPFNQPQHF. CDR3 bases: TGTGCCAGCAGTGATTACAGGGGGCCTTTCAATCAGCCCCAGCATTTT. Full variable domain (rest looked up from reference TRBV2 and TRBJ1-5): EPEVTQTPSHQVTQMGQEVILRCVPISNHLYFYWYRQILGQKVEFLVSFYNNEISEKSEIFDDQFSVERPDGSNFTLKIRSTKLEDSAMYFCASSDYRGPFNQPQHFGDGTRLSIL.